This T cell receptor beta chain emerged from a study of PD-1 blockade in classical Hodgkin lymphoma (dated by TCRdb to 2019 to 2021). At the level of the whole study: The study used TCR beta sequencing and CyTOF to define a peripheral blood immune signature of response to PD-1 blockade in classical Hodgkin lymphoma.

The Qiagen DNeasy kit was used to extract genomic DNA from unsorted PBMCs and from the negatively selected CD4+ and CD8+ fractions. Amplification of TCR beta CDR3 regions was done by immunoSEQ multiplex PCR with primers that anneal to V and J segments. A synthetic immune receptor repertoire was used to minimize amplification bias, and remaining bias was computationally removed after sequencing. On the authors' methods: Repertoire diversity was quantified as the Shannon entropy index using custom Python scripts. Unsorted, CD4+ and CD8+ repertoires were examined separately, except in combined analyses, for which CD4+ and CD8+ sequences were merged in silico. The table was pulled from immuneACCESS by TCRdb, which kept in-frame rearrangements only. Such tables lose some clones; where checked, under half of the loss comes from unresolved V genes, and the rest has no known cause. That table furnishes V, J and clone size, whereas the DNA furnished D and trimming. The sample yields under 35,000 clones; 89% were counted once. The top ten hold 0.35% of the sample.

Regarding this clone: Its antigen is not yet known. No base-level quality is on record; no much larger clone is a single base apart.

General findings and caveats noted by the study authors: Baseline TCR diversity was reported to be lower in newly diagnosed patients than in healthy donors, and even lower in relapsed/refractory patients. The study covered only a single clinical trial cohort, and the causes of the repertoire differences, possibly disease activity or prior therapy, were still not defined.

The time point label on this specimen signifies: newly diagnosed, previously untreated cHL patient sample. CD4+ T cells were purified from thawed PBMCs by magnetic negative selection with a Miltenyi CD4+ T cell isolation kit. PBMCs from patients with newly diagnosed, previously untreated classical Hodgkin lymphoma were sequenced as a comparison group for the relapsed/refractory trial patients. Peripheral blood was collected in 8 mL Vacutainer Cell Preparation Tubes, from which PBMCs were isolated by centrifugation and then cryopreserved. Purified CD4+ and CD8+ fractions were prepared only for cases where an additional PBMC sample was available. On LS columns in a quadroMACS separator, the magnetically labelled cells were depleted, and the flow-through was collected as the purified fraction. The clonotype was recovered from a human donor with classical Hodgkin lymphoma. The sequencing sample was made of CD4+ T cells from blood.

The DNA sequence is as follows: TGTGCCAGCAGTTTAACGCCGGGACCCCGGGGGACTAATGAAAAACTGTTTTTT. Its translation is CASSLTPGPRGTNEKLFF. This sequence uses TRBV27 and TRBJ1-4; matching of 5 bases hints at TRBD1 as the D gene. CDR1 and CDR2 (MNHEY, SMNVEV) derive from the germline V gene (reference sequence). V drops 2 bases and J drops 2 bases, leaving 18 bases in between. The CDR3 contains 18 residues, cysteine and phenylalanine counted. Solely the CDR3 DNA is kept, with 54 bases framed from the first base.